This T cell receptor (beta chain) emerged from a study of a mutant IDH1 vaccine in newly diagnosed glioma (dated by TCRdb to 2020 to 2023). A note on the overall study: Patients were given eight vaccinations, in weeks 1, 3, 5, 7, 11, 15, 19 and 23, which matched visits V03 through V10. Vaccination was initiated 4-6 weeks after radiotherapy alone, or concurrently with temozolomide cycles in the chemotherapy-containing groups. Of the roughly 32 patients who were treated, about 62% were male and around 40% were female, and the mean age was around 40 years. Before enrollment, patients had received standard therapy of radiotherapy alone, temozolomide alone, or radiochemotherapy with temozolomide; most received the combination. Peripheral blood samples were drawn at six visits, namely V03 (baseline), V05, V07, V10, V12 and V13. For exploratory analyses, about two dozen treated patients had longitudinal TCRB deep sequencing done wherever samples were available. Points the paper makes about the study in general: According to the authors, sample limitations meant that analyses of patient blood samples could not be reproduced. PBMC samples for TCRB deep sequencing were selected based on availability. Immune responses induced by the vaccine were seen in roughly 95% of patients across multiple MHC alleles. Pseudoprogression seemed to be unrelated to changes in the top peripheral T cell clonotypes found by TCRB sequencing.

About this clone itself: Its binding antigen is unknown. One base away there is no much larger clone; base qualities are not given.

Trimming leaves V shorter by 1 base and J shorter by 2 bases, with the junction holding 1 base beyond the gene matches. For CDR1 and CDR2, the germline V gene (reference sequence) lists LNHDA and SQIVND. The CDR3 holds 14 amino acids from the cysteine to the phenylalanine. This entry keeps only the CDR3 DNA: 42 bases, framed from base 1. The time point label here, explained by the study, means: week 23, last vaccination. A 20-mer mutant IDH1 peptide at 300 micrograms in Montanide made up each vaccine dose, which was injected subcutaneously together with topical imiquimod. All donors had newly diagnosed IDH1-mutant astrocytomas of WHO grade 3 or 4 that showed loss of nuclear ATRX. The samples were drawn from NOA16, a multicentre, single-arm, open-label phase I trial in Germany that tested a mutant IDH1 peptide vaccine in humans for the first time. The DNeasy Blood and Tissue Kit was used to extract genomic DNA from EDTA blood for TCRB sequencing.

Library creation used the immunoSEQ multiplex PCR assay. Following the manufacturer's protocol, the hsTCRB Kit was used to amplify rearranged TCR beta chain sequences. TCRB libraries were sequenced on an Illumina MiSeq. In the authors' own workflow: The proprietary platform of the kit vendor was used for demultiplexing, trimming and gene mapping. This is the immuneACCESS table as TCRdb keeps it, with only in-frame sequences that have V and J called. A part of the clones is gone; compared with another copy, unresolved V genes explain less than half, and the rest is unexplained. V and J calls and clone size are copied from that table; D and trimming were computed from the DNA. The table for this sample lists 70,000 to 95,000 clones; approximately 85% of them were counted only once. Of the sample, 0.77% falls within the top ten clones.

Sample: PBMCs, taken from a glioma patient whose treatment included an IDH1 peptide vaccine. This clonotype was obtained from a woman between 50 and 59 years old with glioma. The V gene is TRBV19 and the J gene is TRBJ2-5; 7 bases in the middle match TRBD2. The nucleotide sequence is TGTGCCAGTAGTATAGTCGGGGGGCAAGAGACCCAGTACTTC. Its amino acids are CASSIVGGQETQYF.